The TCR beta chain described here comes from a study of blood T cells in healthy people across ages. Study results and limitations: More naive CD4+ cells and higher diversity marked long-lived donors relative to aged donors.

As to this clonotype: The antigen is not known.

The use of a sample-barcoded 5' primer and a J-beta primer mix characterized a second PCR of roughly 7 to 11 cycles. TCRdb used MiXCR to reprocess the 5' RACE reads, holding one entry per CDR3 protein. The repertoire holds more than 750,000 distinct CDR3 sequences, with about 27% as singletons. CDR3 length: 16 amino acids. CDR1 DFQATT and CDR2 SNEGSKA come from the germline V gene (reference sequence). Trimming took 6 bases from V and 9 from J; bases not matched to a gene: 22. The same data also contributed to another study, on T cells of mothers and their children. In that study: Over five children and their three healthy Caucasian mothers were the donors. Detection yielded no persistent microchimeric T cell clones.

Sequencing input: blood. The chain employs TRBV20-1 and TRBJ2-5, with TRBD1 matching over 7 bases. This TCR was sampled from a woman between 40 and 55 years old in good health. DNA of the CDR3: TGCAGTGCGAGAAGGCCTCAAACAGGGGCCGGAAGGGCCCAGTACTTC. Translating it yields CSARRPQTGAGRAQYF.